This TCR beta chain was captured in a study of CD8 T cells in ankylosing spondylitis. Regarding the study as a whole: Characteristic of ankylosing spondylitis blood, it appeared, was a TCR beta motif comprising several highly homologous variants.

Germline V gene data show CDR1 as SGHVS and CDR2 as FQNEAQ. The CDR3 sequence is 13 residues long. J lost 4 bases, V lost 8 bases, and 6 bases had no gene match. This clonotype was recorded a few times. As yet, its antigen is unknown. Quantitative 5'-RACE with molecular barcodes produced the TCR beta libraries. TCRdb used MiXCR to reprocess the 5' RACE reads, holding one entry per CDR3 protein. The data hold 150,000 to 200,000 distinct CDR3 sequences, with roughly 13% observed a single time. This chain connects TRBV7-8 to TRBJ1-2; TRBD1 matches 8 bases. The sequence was obtained from a female donor with ankylosing spondylitis or in good health (not recorded which). Sequencing used blood, either unsorted or a sorted T cell fraction (not recorded which). The CDR3 DNA sequence: TGTGCCAGCCAGGGGGCGAGTCGCTATGGCTACACCTTC. Its protein is CASQGASRYGYTF.